A single sample is the source of the 23 T cell receptor beta chains below, sequenced in a study of cytomegalovirus exposure and HLA in healthy donors (dated by TCRdb to 2017 to 2019). Library preparation used the immunoSEQ multiplex PCR assay. For the multiplex PCR, a mixture combining 60 forward primers for TCR Vbeta segments and 13 reverse primers for TCR Jbeta segments was used. The source is immuneACCESS, and TCRdb retained only in-frame sequences with V and J called. Part of the clones is not carried over; for the studies checked, unresolved V genes explain less than half of this, and the remainder is unexplained. The sample table shows under 110,000 clones, and 82% are seen once. The top ten constitute approximately 1.5% of the sample. The sequencing input was PBMCs. These receptors originate from a man in his fifties or sixties in good health and CMV-seronegative.

The chain links TRBV5-1 to TRBJ2-3; 9 bases are shared with TRBD1. CDR3 length equals 14 residues. CDR1 is SGHRS, CDR2 YFSETQ, per germline. After removal of 7 bases from V and 3 bases from J, the junction contained 6 bases not matched to a gene. The CDR3 sequence: CASRRGTGTDTQYF. CDR3 nucleotide sequence: TGCGCCAGCCGGCGGGGGACAGGGACAGATACGCAGTATTTT.

This rearrangement joins TRBV29-1 to TRBJ2-3; D is uncertain. The germline V and J ends were trimmed by 4 bases and 1 base, with 21 bases remaining between them. This CDR3 contains 17 residues. Germline V gene lookup returns CDR1 SQVTM and CDR2 ANQGSEA. CDR3 protein: CSVGGSLKGRGTDTQYF. The CDR3 bases are TGCAGCGTTGGAGGCAGTTTAAAAGGTCGGGGCACAGATACGCAGTATTTT.

The rearrangement joins TRBV7-2 to TRBJ2-3, with 9 bases that match TRBD2. The germline CDR1 and CDR2 sequences are SGHTA and FQGNSA. The CDR3 extends over 16 amino acids. V gave up 1 base and J gave up 5 bases; unmatched junction bases: 7. The CDR3 DNA sequence: TGTGCCAGCAGCTTAGTAGTGTCTAGCGGGGAAGATACGCAGTATTTT. Protein product: CASSLVVSSGEDTQYF.

The rearrangement uses TRBV5-4 and TRBJ2-1; 9 nucleotides align to TRBD2. The V segment lost 3 bases and the J segment 7 bases; nucleotides outside the gene matches: 11. CDR1 is SGHNT, CDR2 YYREEE, per germline (reference sequence). The CDR3 covers 16 residues. DNA of the CDR3: TGTGCCAGCAGCTCCTCAGGGCGGGGGGGCCGAAATGAGCAGTTCTTC. This gives the protein CASSSSGRGGRNEQFF.

This chain links TRBV11-2 with TRBJ2-5, with TRBD2 matching 13 bases. Germline CDR1 is SGHAT and CDR2 is FQNNGV. The CDR3 has 16 residues. With V trimmed by 3 bases and J by 4 bases, 5 bases remained unmatched. The CDR3 coding sequence is TGTGCCAGCAGCTTTACTAGCGGGGGGGCACGAGAGACCCAGTACTTC. The encoded protein is CASSFTSGGARETQYF.

The chain combines TRBV4-1 with TRBJ2-2; TRBD2 matches 7 bases. CDR1 and CDR2 from the germline V gene are MGHRA and YSYEKL. This CDR3 is 15 amino acids long. V gave up 1 base and J gave up 9 bases; unmatched junction bases: 8. The CDR3 region is CASSQASGVFWELFF. The CDR3, as DNA: TGCGCCAGCAGCCAAGCCAGCGGGGTTTTCTGGGAGCTGTTTTTT.

J is TRBJ1-1 and V is TRBV10-3; TRBD1 aligns across 9 bases. Germline CDR1 reads ENHRY; CDR2 reads SYGVKD. V trimming: 8 bases; J trimming: 5 bases; junction bases outside the gene matches: 18. The CDR3 has 17 amino acids. The CDR3 coding sequence is TGTGCCATCTCCCGGGACAGGGTTGGATTCGGAGGGACTGAAGCTTTCTTT. It yields the protein CAISRDRVGFGGTEAFF.

Points on this clone: Compared with germline, one end of the junction differs, possibly owing to a read error. V is TRBV9 and J is TRBJ1-6; TRBD1 matches at 10 bases. Germline values: CDR1 SGDLS, CDR2 YYNGEE. CDR3 length: 16 amino acids. For the CDR3, the DNA is TGTGCCAGCAGCAAGGGACAGGGGAATATGGATTCACCCCCCCACTTT. It encodes CASSKGQGNMDSPPHF. Supplemented by reference TRBV9 and TRBJ1-6, the full variable domain reads DSGVTQTPKHLITATGQRVTLRCSPRSGDLSVYWYQQSLDQGLQFLIQYYNGEERAKGNILERFSAQQFPDLHSELNLSSLELGDSALYFCASSKGQGNMDSPPHFGNGTRLTVT.

This chain links TRBV12-5 with TRBJ1-4; the D is unclear. The V and J ends lost 1 base and 0 bases respectively, with 24 bases between them. CDR1 and CDR2 (germline): LGHNT, FRNRAP. The CDR3 spans 21 residues. Written as DNA, the CDR3 is TGTGCTAGTGGTTTGGCCACTACTACCCTCTTTATTGGAGCAACTAATGAAAAACTGTTTTTT. This sequence encodes CASGLATTTLFIGATNEKLFF.

This clone was seen more than once but under ten times. The genes are TRBV15 and TRBJ2-7, with a tentative D call TRBD1 (6 bases). V dropped 0 bases and J dropped 4 bases, with 10 bases sitting between them. The CDR3 spans 14 residues. Germline V gene data show CDR1 as LNHNV and CDR2 as YYDKDF (reference sequence). The CDR3 region has the DNA TGTGCCACCAGCAGAGATCCAGGGGCTTACGAGCAGTACGTC. Its translation: CATSRDPGAYEQYV.

The genes are TRBV7-2 and TRBJ2-1; a weak D match, TRBD1 (5 bases). Germline V gene lookup returns CDR1 SGHTA and CDR2 FQGNSA. Trimming stripped 11 bases from V and 4 bases from J, with 18 bases between. The CDR3 has 14 amino acids. The CDR3 region is CAGRRLQDYNEQFF. CDR3 bases: TGTGCCGGCCGCAGGCTACAGGATTACAATGAGCAGTTCTTC. The full variable domain, rest sourced from reference TRBV7-2 and TRBJ2-1, is GAGVSQSPSNKVTEKGKDVELRCDPISGHTALYWYRQSLGQGLEFLIYFQGNSAPDKSGLPSDRFSAERTGGSVSTLTIQRTQQEDSAVYLCAGRRLQDYNEQFFGPGTRLTVL.

The V gene is TRBV9, the J gene TRBJ1-1; TRBD1 aligns across 7 bases. The CDR3 is 14 residues long. Per the germline V gene, CDR1 is SGDLS and CDR2 is YYNGEE. With V trimmed by 2 bases and J by 0 bases, 1 base remained unmatched. This CDR3 reads CASSVGTVNTEAFF. CDR3 DNA: TGTGCCAGCAGCGTTGGGACAGTGAACACTGAAGCTTTCTTT.

V gene TRBV7-3 combines with J gene TRBJ2-3; D remains unclear. Trimming cost V 2 bases and J 5 bases, with 14 bases left between them. This CDR3 has 15 residues. Germline-derived CDR1 and CDR2 are SGHTA and FQGTGA. The CDR3 protein is CASSLGPSYLDTQYF. The CDR3 bases are TGTGCCAGCAGCTTAGGTCCCTCGTACTTAGATACGCAGTATTTT.

V usage is TRBV5-1 and J usage is TRBJ1-5; D not resolved. This CDR3 region has 13 residues. V shed 4 bases and J shed 7 bases, with 12 bases lying between them. Per germline, CDR1 SGHRS and CDR2 YFSETQ. The CDR3 DNA is TGCGCCAGCAGCGATGGAGTCGGGCAGCCCCAGCATTTT. Encoded protein: CASSDGVGQPQHF.

V usage is TRBV15 and J usage is TRBJ1-5, with D unclear. The CDR3 loop spans 15 amino acids. Germline V lookup: CDR1 LNHNV, CDR2 YYDKDF (reference sequence). Between the trimmed V and J ends, which lost 2 bases and 4 bases, there was a span of 12 bases. The CDR3 reads CATSRPPAGNQPQHF. The CDR3 DNA sequence: TGTGCCACCAGCAGACCTCCGGCGGGGAATCAGCCCCAGCATTTT.

V and J are TRBV28 and TRBJ1-2; D possibly corresponds to TRBD1 (5 bases). CDR3 length: 16 residues. CDR1 and CDR2 from the germline V gene are MDHEN and SYDVKM. V was shortened by 6 bases and J by 0 bases, with 17 bases between the two germline ends. The CDR3 spells CASRRSLGRANYGYTF. The CDR3 DNA reads TGTGCCAGCAGAAGGTCCTTGGGCAGGGCTAACTATGGCTACACCTTC.

This chain connects TRBV5-4 to TRBJ2-7; TRBD1 agrees at 7 bases. V trimming: 0 bases; J trimming: 3 bases; junction bases outside the gene matches: 6. The CDR3 has 15 amino acids. From germline, CDR1 is SGHNT and CDR2 YYREEE (reference sequence). This CDR3 reads CASSLAAGGDYEQYF. Here the CDR3 DNA reads TGTGCCAGCAGCTTGGCGGCAGGGGGTGACTACGAGCAGTACTTC.

This clone is a singleton in its sample. The J gene is TRBJ1-5, the V gene TRBV5-8, with TRBD1 matching over 12 bases. The germline gives CDR1 SGHTS, CDR2 YDEGEE. J gave up 2 bases and V 3 bases, and 6 bases lay outside the gene matches. The length of the CDR3 is 17 residues. For the CDR3, the DNA is TGTGCCAGCAGCTCCGGGACAGGGGGCATGGGCAATCAGCCCCAGCATTTT. This encodes CASSSGTGGMGNQPQHF.

The chain links TRBV9 to TRBJ2-5; D is possibly TRBD2 (5 bases). This CDR3 has 15 residues. Trimming took off 0 bases at V and 5 bases at J, with 14 bases between the two ends. The germline V gene has CDR1 SGDLS and CDR2 YYNGEE. This CDR3 is CASSVGRVDVETQYF. The CDR3 DNA sequence: TGTGCCAGCAGCGTAGGGCGGGTTGATGTGGAGACCCAGTACTTC.

The chain has TRBV7-9 and TRBJ1-5, with unresolved D. Per the germline V gene, CDR1 is SEHNR and CDR2 is FQNEAQ (reference sequence). The CDR3 extends over 18 amino acids. V lost 2 bases to trimming and J lost 1 base, with 18 bases between them. Here the CDR3 DNA reads TGTGCCAGCAGCTTATCCCCCCCTCCTATTCCCAGCAATCAGCCCCAGCATTTT. Protein product: CASSLSPPPIPSNQPQHF.

This clone was detected once. The chain recombines TRBV7-9 with TRBJ1-3, with TRBD1 matching over 8 bases. Germline values: CDR1 SEHNR, CDR2 FQNEAQ (reference sequence). V trimming: 0 bases; J trimming: 10 bases; junction bases outside the gene matches: 11. The CDR3 spans 16 residues. CDR3 sequence: CASSLASGQGVGTIYF. CDR3 nucleotides: TGTGCCAGCAGCTTAGCTTCCGGACAGGGAGTTGGGACCATATATTTT.

The chain recombines TRBV7-2 with TRBJ2-3; a weak D match, TRBD2 (6 bases). The germline gives CDR1 SGHTA, CDR2 FQGNSA. The CDR3 is made up of 15 amino acids. The V gene lost 1 base and the J gene lost 5 bases, with 13 bases spanning the gap. Written as DNA, the CDR3 is TGTGCCAGCAGCTTAGGCGGGGCGGCGAGAGATACGCAGTATTTT. The encoded protein is CASSLGGAARDTQYF.

This chain connects TRBV27 to TRBJ2-1, with 8 bases lining up with TRBD2. V was clipped by 11 bases and J by 14 bases; unmatched bases: 5. The length of the CDR3 is 9 residues. Germline V lookup: CDR1 MNHEY, CDR2 SMNVEV (reference sequence). This CDR3 reads CAPRGGEFF. DNA of the CDR3: TGTGCCCCACGGGGGGGGGAGTTCTTC.